This T cell receptor beta chain comes out of a study of CD8 T cells in ankylosing spondylitis. Study-level findings and limits: Reportedly, significant enrichment of disease-linked clones occurred in matched ankylosing spondylitis synovial fluid.

There are a few counts of this clonotype. The target antigen is unknown. Using quantitative 5'-RACE with molecular barcodes, the authors made TCR beta libraries. From the 5' RACE reads, TCRdb called clonotypes with MiXCR, one entry per CDR3 protein. The data contain 250,000 to 300,000 distinct CDR3 sequences, around 18% of them singletons. From germline, CDR1 is SGHAT and CDR2 FQNNGV. V dropped 1 base and J dropped 5; count of bases not matched to a gene: 1. The CDR3 totals 14 residues. The receptor comes from a male donor with ankylosing spondylitis or in good health (not recorded which). Material: blood, either unsorted or a sorted T cell fraction (not recorded which). The J gene is TRBJ2-2, the V gene TRBV11-2, with TRBD1 identical over 7 bases. For the CDR3, the DNA is TGTGCCAGCAGCTTAGTGACAGGGACCGGGGAGCTGTTTTTT. Amino acids: CASSLVTGTGELFF.